The 27 T cell receptor beta chains reported below all come from one sample, sequenced in a study of Tregs in tolerant kidney transplant recipients. Related graft donors supplied nonmyeloablative bone marrow transplants, and mixed chimerism was transient. Using immunoSEQ multiplex PCR, the repertoire was profiled, and TCRdb retains in-frame clones only, with some absent. This listing includes roughly 5,300 clones. Here the sequenced sample was CD4+ T cells from blood (PBMCs), taken about 15 months after the transplant. The receptors originated from a human patient who received a combined kidney and bone marrow transplant. Some T cells may originate from the graft donor.

To note about this clone: Coverage ceases 3 residues before the CDR3 finishes, and the germline J gene fills in the end. The chain joins TRBV2 to TRBJ2-7; D is possibly TRBD2 (7 bases). Trimming left V 6 bases short and J 6 bases short, with 12 bases between. The CDR3 extends over 12 amino acids. Germline CDR1 and CDR2: SNHLY and FYNNEI. CDR3 loop: CASRRGGTEQYF. The sequenced part of the CDR3 DNA is TGTGCCAGCAGGAGGGGGGGGACCGAG.

Comment on this clone: The read gets to within 3 residues of the CDR3 end, and the germline J gene fills in the rest. The genes are TRBV10-1 and TRBJ2-5; tentatively, D is TRBD1 (6 bases). The CDR3 has 13 amino acids. Trimming left V 6 bases short and J 5 bases short, with 13 bases between. The germline gives CDR1 WNHNN, CDR2 SYGVQD (reference sequence). The DNA read from the CDR3 is TGCGCCAGCAGCCGAACAAGGGGGGAGACC. This codes for CASSRTRGET. The CDR3, in full, reads CASSRTRGETQYF.

This clone is labeled medium-sized based on frequency. The read halts 3 residues ahead of the CDR3 end, with the missing end drawn from the germline J gene. J is TRBJ2-2 and V is TRBV9; a weak D match, TRBD2 (6 bases). Germline loops: CDR1 SGDLS, CDR2 YYNGEE. There are 15 residues in the CDR3. Deletions cut 7 bases from V and 0 bases from J, with 13 bases between. Partial CDR3 DNA: TGTGCCAGCGACCGGGGGACGGCGAACACCGGGGAG. As protein: CASDRGTANTGE. The CDR3 as a whole reads CASDRGTANTGELFF.

To note about this clone: The read finishes 3 residues shy of the CDR3 end, and the germline J gene is used to complete it. V is TRBV19 and J is TRBJ1-1; D remains ambiguous. V lost 5 bases, J lost 0 bases, and 7 bases lay in between. This CDR3 has 13 amino acids. Germline V gene data show CDR1 as LNHDA and CDR2 as SQIVND (reference sequence). CDR3 loop: CASSAAMNTEAFF. CDR3 bases read: TGTGCCAGTAGTGCGGCCATGAACACTGAA.

A remark on this clone: The CDR3 goes on 3 residues after the read ends, and that part is filled in from the germline J gene. The chain recombines TRBV7-9 with TRBJ2-7; 7 nucleotides agree with TRBD2. CDR3 size: 14 residues. Germline V gene data show CDR1 as SEHNR and CDR2 as FQNEAQ (reference sequence). V dropped 5 bases and J dropped 0; count of bases not matched to a gene: 4. Partial CDR3 DNA: TGTGCCAGCAGCGCGACTAGCAGCTCCTACGAG. Its translation: CASSATSSSYE. The whole CDR3 region reads CASSATSSSYEQYF.

On this clone: The read halts 3 residues ahead of the CDR3 end, with the missing end drawn from the germline J gene. The chain is built from TRBV5-1 and TRBJ1-2, with 7 bases identical to TRBD1. The V segment lost 5 bases and the J segment 4 bases; nucleotides outside the gene matches: 8. The germline gives CDR1 SGHRS, CDR2 YFSETQ. CDR3 length: 14 amino acids. CDR3 DNA (partial): TGCGCCAGCAGTTTCGACAGGGCCGGCTATGGC. This sequence encodes CASSFDRAGYG. The entire CDR3 is CASSFDRAGYGYTF. Full variable domain (rest looked up from reference TRBV5-1 and TRBJ1-2): KAGVTQTPRYLIKTRGQQVTLSCSPISGHRSVSWYQQTPGQGLQFLFEYFSETQRNKGNFPGRFSGRQFSNSRSEMNVSTLELGDSALYLCASSFDRAGYGYTFGSGTRLTVV.

Remarks on this clone: The read finishes 3 residues shy of the CDR3 end, and the germline J gene is used to complete it. The chain combines TRBV5-4 with TRBJ2-6, with a weak D call TRBD2 (6 bases). The CDR3 extends over 16 amino acids. V dropped 4 bases and J dropped 0 bases, with 11 bases sitting between them. Germline V gives CDR1 SGHNT, CDR2 YYREEE (reference sequence). The sequenced CDR3 bases are TGTGCCAGCAGCAAGGGACTGCTCTCTGGGGCCAACGTC. Its protein is CASSKGLLSGANV. The full CDR3 is CASSKGLLSGANVLTF.

Regarding this clone: The CDR3 end is not reached by the read, which stops 3 residues before it; the germline J gene fills it in. The V and J genes are TRBV19 and TRBJ2-1, with 10 bases fitting TRBD2. V was pared by 3 bases and J by 8 bases, with 7 bases of the junction left unmatched. The length of the CDR3 is 15 residues. Germline CDR1 is LNHDA and CDR2 is SQIVND (reference sequence). The CDR3 loop is CASSIERGGPYEQFF. The CDR3 DNA, read in part, is TGTGCCAGTAGTATTGAGCGGGGGGGCCCGTATGAG.

In regard to this clone: The sequence runs out 3 residues before the end of the CDR3; the remainder is reconstructed from the germline J gene. This rearrangement joins TRBV12-3 or TRBV12-4 to TRBJ1-5; a weak D match, TRBD1 (5 bases). The CDR3 is 15 residues long. V lost 5 bases and J 5 bases, leaving 16 bases between the germline ends. The sequenced part of the CDR3 DNA is TGTGCCAGCAGTCGAAACGGACTAGGGGATCAGCCC. Its translation: CASSRNGLGDQP. The entire CDR3 is CASSRNGLGDQPQHF.

Concerning this clone: The DNA ends 3 residues before the CDR3 does, and the rest of the CDR3 is filled in from the germline J gene. The J gene is TRBJ2-6, the V gene TRBV6-1; possibly TRBD2 for D (6 bases). Trimming shortened V by 1 base and J by 2 bases, and 6 bases separated the two germline ends. Germline CDR1 MNHNS, CDR2 SASEGT. The CDR3 loop spans 15 amino acids. The CDR3 spells CASSEGGAGANVLTF. The CDR3 DNA, read in part, is TGTGCCAGCAGTGAAGGGGGGGCTGGGGCCAACGTC.

A word on this clone: The read halts 3 residues ahead of the CDR3 end, with the missing end drawn from the germline J gene. The rearrangement uses TRBV20-1 and TRBJ2-7; 9 nucleotides agree with TRBD2. J gave up 5 bases and V 5 bases, and 10 bases lay outside the gene matches. The CDR3 is 14 amino acids. Germline V gene data show CDR1 as DFQATT and CDR2 as SNEGSKA (reference sequence). The sequenced part of the CDR3 DNA is TGCAGTGCTTCGACTAGCGGACGGGCGAACGAG. Its protein product is CSASTSGRANE. The full CDR3 sequence reads CSASTSGRANEQYF.

This clone is medium-sized by frequency. Sequencing ends 3 residues short of the CDR3 end; the germline J gene provides the rest. The genes are TRBV5-1 and TRBJ2-5, with TRBD2 as a possible D gene (6 bases). The V end was cut by 4 bases, the J end by 4 bases, with 20 bases between. Germline loops: CDR1 SGHRS, CDR2 YFSETQ. This CDR3 contains 16 residues. The sequenced part of the CDR3 DNA is TGCGCCAGCAGCATGACCGGGACCGGGGGTGGAGAGACC. Protein: CASSMTGTGGGET. In full, the CDR3 reads CASSMTGTGGGETQYF.

In regard to this clone: Coverage ceases 3 residues before the CDR3 finishes, and the germline J gene fills in the end. V usage is TRBV19 and J usage is TRBJ1-2, with 10 bases that match TRBD1. The CDR3 length is 12 residues. CDR1 and CDR2 (germline): LNHDA, SQIVND (reference sequence). Trimming removed 9 bases from V and 6 bases from J; junction bases left unmatched: 4. CDR3 residues: CASLDRGHGYTF. The covered CDR3 bases are TGTGCCAGCCTCGACAGGGGGCATGGC.

As to this clone: The sequenced fragment ends 3 residues before the CDR3 boundary, so the rest is inferred from the germline J gene. The chain joins TRBV7-8 to TRBJ1-5; the D gene is possibly TRBD1 (6 bases). This CDR3 has 15 residues. Trimming took 1 base from V and 2 from J, leaving 9 bases between them. CDR1 and CDR2 from the germline V gene are SGHVS and FQNEAQ. The CDR3 sequence: CASSLERQGNQPQHF. The part of the CDR3 DNA that was read is TGTGCCAGCAGCTTAGAAAGACAGGGCAATCAGCCC.

To note about this clone: The CDR3 is cut off 3 residues early in the read; its end comes from the germline J gene. V and J are TRBV4-1 and TRBJ2-3, with TRBD2 matching 13 bases. V was clipped by 4 bases and J by 6 bases; unmatched bases: 7. Germline V gene data show CDR1 as MGHRA and CDR2 as YSYEKL. The CDR3 is 16 amino acids. CDR3 DNA (partial): TGCGCCAGCAGCCGTACTAGCGGGGGGGCCGAGGATACG. It translates to CASSRTSGGAEDT. The whole CDR3 protein reads CASSRTSGGAEDTQYF.

For this clone: Read data end 3 residues before the CDR3 end; the end is taken from the germline J gene. The chain uses TRBV12-3 or TRBV12-4 and TRBJ1-4; the match to TRBD1 covers 7 bases. J was trimmed by 3 bases and V by 7 bases; bases with no gene match: 5. The CDR3 is made up of 14 amino acids. CDR3 DNA (partial): TGTGCCAGCAAAGCAGGGGGTTCTAATGAAAAA. Amino acids: CASKAGGSNEK. The CDR3 in full is CASKAGGSNEKLFF.

With respect to this clone: Sequencing ends 3 residues short of the CDR3 end; the germline J gene provides the rest. V usage is TRBV18 and J usage is TRBJ2-7; 7 nucleotides line up with TRBD1. V trimming: 6 bases; J trimming: 6 bases; junction bases outside the gene matches: 8. The CDR3 consists of 13 residues. Germline lookup yields CDR1 KGHSH and CDR2 LQKENI. The CDR3 DNA, read in part, is TGTGCCAGCTCTTATACCGGGACAGTCGAG. Amino acid sequence: CASSYTGTVE. Given in full, the CDR3 is CASSYTGTVEQYF.

Concerning this clone: The read falls 3 residues short of the CDR3 end, and the missing part is taken from the germline J gene. V and J are TRBV11-3 and TRBJ2-1; TRBD2 matches 9 bases. CDR1 and CDR2 from the germline V gene are SGHNT and YENEEA. The CDR3 contains 15 residues. CDR3 sequence reads: CASRLLAGRYNEQFF. Partial CDR3 DNA: TGTGCAAGTCGCTTGCTAGCGGGGAGGTACAATGAG.

This clone ranks as medium-sized in terms of frequency. Read coverage stops 3 residues before the CDR3 terminus; the germline J gene supplies the remainder. The J gene is TRBJ2-7, the V gene TRBV20-1, with TRBD1 matching 9 bases. Trimming removed 1 base from V and 2 bases from J; junction bases left unmatched: 9. Germline CDR1 DFQATT, CDR2 SNEGSKA (reference sequence). The CDR3 sequence is 16 residues long. The CDR3: CSARGLDRGLTYEQYF. The CDR3 DNA, read in part, is TGCAGTGCTAGAGGCTTGGACAGGGGACTCACCTACGAG.

A word on this clone: From the germline J gene comes the end of the CDR3, since the read stops 3 residues before it. The genes are TRBV29-1 and TRBJ2-1; 10 nucleotides align to TRBD2. V dropped 4 bases and J dropped 8; count of bases not matched to a gene: 11. Per germline, CDR1 SQVTM and CDR2 ANQGSEA. This CDR3 has 15 amino acids. Incomplete CDR3 DNA: TGCAGCGTTGGGGTAGCGGGGGGCCTAAGGGATGAG. Protein product: CSVGVAGGLRDE. Given in full, the CDR3 is CSVGVAGGLRDEQFF.

About this clone itself: The CDR3 end lies 3 residues beyond the end of the read and is filled in from the germline J gene. V and J are TRBV7-6 and TRBJ2-7, with a tentative D call TRBD1 (6 bases). The V gene's germline CDR1 is SGHVS and CDR2 FNYEAQ. V was shortened by 0 bases and J by 4 bases, with 13 bases between the two germline ends. The CDR3 totals 15 residues. CDR3: CASSLAPGQDYEQYF. Partial CDR3 DNA: TGTGCCAGCAGCTTAGCCCCGGGACAAGATTACGAG.

For this clone: Read data end 3 residues before the CDR3 end; the end is taken from the germline J gene. V gene TRBV20-1 combines with J gene TRBJ2-1; D is perhaps TRBD2 (6 bases). The V and J ends lost 5 bases and 4 bases respectively, with 9 bases between them. The CDR3 is 12 amino acids. The germline V gene has CDR1 DFQATT and CDR2 SNEGSKA (reference sequence). CDR3 protein: CSASGTYNEQFF. The covered CDR3 bases are TGCAGTGCTTCCGGGACTTACAATGAG.

On this clone itself: The CDR3 is cut off 3 residues early in the read; its end comes from the germline J gene. This chain uses TRBV5-1 with TRBJ2-2, with 9 bases fitting TRBD1. The CDR3 is 15 amino acids. Trimming at V came to 0 bases and at J to 6 bases, leaving 3 bases not matched to a gene. Per germline, CDR1 SGHRS and CDR2 YFSETQ. The sequenced CDR3 bases are TGCGCCAGCAGCTTGGGCCGACAGGGGGCCGGGGAG. Translating it yields CASSLGRQGAGE. The whole CDR3 sequence reads CASSLGRQGAGELFF. Full variable domain (remainder filled in from reference TRBV5-1 and TRBJ2-2): KAGVTQTPRYLIKTRGQQVTLSCSPISGHRSVSWYQQTPGQGLQFLFEYFSETQRNKGNFPGRFSGRQFSNSRSEMNVSTLELGDSALYLCASSLGRQGAGELFFGEGSRLTVL.

On this clone: Read sequence stops 3 residues before the CDR3 end, and the germline J gene provides the missing end. Other DNA sequences from this sample encode an identical CDR3 as well. The chain joins TRBV20-1 to TRBJ2-5; 7 nucleotides match TRBD1. V lost 3 bases, J lost 2 bases, and 3 bases stayed unmatched. The CDR3 contains 13 residues. Germline CDR1 DFQATT, CDR2 SNEGSKA (reference sequence). CDR3 region: CSARGTAQETQYF. Incomplete CDR3 DNA: TGCAGTGCTAGGGGGACAGCTCAAGAGACC.

Comments on this clone: The CDR3 goes on 3 residues after the read ends, and that part is filled in from the germline J gene. The V call is TRBV7-9, the J call TRBJ1-3, with 7 bases lining up with TRBD1. Germline loops: CDR1 SEHNR, CDR2 FQNEAQ (reference sequence). The CDR3 sequence is 15 residues long. The ends lost 4 bases at V and 2 bases at J; junction bases unmatched: 5. The covered CDR3 bases are TGTGCCAGCAGCTCCGACAGGGCGGCTGGAAACACC. Protein product: CASSSDRAAGNT. The full CDR3 is CASSSDRAAGNTIYF.

This clone shows up as medium-sized by frequency. The germline gene is not matched at one end of the junction; a read error may be the cause. Coverage ceases 3 residues before the CDR3 finishes, and the germline J gene fills in the end. The chain carries TRBV4-2 and TRBJ1-1; 8 nucleotides agree with TRBD1. Germline V gives CDR1 LGHNA, CDR2 YNFKEQ. The CDR3 runs to 14 residues. This CDR3 reads CASSRDRGHTEAFF. The CDR3 bases that were read are TGCGCCAGCAGCCGAGACAGGGGTCACACTGAA.

Comments on this clone: The observed sequence ends 3 residues before the CDR3 terminus, with the missing tail filled in from the germline J gene. This sequence joins TRBV6-2 or TRBV6-3 and TRBJ2-5; D uncertain. The V gene lost 1 base and the J gene lost 7 bases, with 10 bases spanning the gap. Per the germline V gene, CDR1 is MNHEY and CDR2 is SVGEGT. The CDR3 contains 13 residues. Incomplete CDR3 DNA: TGTGCCAGCAGTTACTTCCGGTCCGGGACC. Its translation is CASSYFRSGT. The full CDR3 is CASSYFRSGTQYF.